This T cell receptor beta chain was observed in a study of response to subunit inactivated influenza vaccine. The CDR3 spans 16 residues. With 4 bases clipped from V and 8 bases from J, the junction kept 11 bases outside the gene matches. Germline CDR1 reads DFQATT; CDR2 reads SNEGSKA (reference sequence). TCRdb redid the calling of the RT-PCR reads with MiXCR, one entry per CDR3 protein. This table has hundreds of thousands of distinct CDR3 sequences, around 11% appearing once. The same specimen was also included in a second study, on T cells expressing NK-cell markers. As that report states: Scientists made TCR beta cDNA using 5'RACE template switching with UMIs. Sorted CD3+CD56+NKG2C+, CD3+CD56+NKG2C- and CD3+CD56-NKG2C+ T-cell subsets were beta-chain profiled. Within several experiments, an anti-gamma-delta TCR antibody kept the sorting limited to alpha-beta TCR T cells. The CD3+CD56-NKG2C+ fraction of a few donors was likewise dominated by these clonotypes. Certain NKG2C+ T cell clones were expanded, and their HCMV specificity remained unclear.

The chain has TRBV20-1 and TRBJ2-1, with 13 bases lining up with TRBD2. The clonotype comes from a man aged 50-59 years who received an inactivated influenza vaccine. The sample here was PBMCs from blood, taken on the day of vaccination. The CDR3 region has the DNA TGCAGTGCTACTGGGACTAGCGGGACCAGGGGAGATGAGCAGTTCTTC. Translated, it gives CSATGTSGTRGDEQFF.